The 27 T cell receptor beta chains reported below all come from one sample, sequenced in a study of OX40 agonist ivuxolimab in advanced cancers. TCRdb's copy holds only in-frame clones and misses some; the assay was immunoSEQ multiplex PCR. This table has about 80,000 clones, 90% appearing once. Here the sequenced sample was CD4+ or CD8+ T cells sorted from blood, taken in a trial of the OX40 agonist ivuxolimab. The receptors originated from an adult with an advanced solid tumor such as melanoma, head and neck, liver or kidney cancer.

This chain uses TRBV10-2 with TRBJ1-1; D gene unclear. In germline, CDR1 is WSHSY, CDR2 SAAADI. This CDR3 is built from 12 residues. V was cut by 7 bases and J by 3 bases, with 9 bases left in between. As DNA, the CDR3 is TGCGCCAGCACCACCCTCTACACTGAAGCTTTCTTT. Its protein is CASTTLYTEAFF.

V is TRBV23-1 and J is TRBJ2-4; no clear D. TRBV23-1 is filed as an ORF, its function uncertain. The CDR3 is 16 amino acids. Trimming shortened V by 3 bases and J by 0 bases, and 12 bases separated the two germline ends. The DNA of the CDR3 is TGCGCCAGCAGTCATCCCCGGCACCCAGCCAAAAACATTCAGTACTTC. It translates to CASSHPRHPAKNIQYF.

V usage is TRBV2 and J usage is TRBJ1-2; no reliable D call. Germline V gives CDR1 SNHLY, CDR2 FYNNEI. V dropped 2 bases and J dropped 0 bases, with 10 bases sitting between them. The CDR3 sequence is 15 residues long. CDR3 amino acids: CASSEMAGANYGYTF. DNA of the CDR3: TGTGCCAGCAGTGAAATGGCGGGAGCTAACTATGGCTACACCTTC. Drawing the rest from reference TRBV2 and TRBJ1-2, the complete variable domain is EPEVTQTPSHQVTQMGQEVILRCVPISNHLYFYWYRQILGQKVEFLVSFYNNEISEKSEIFDDQFSVERPDGSNFTLKIRSTKLEDSAMYFCASSEMAGANYGYTFGSGTRLTVV.

The chain links TRBV18 to TRBJ2-7; perhaps TRBD2 as D (6 bases). CDR1 KGHSH and CDR2 LQKENI come from the germline V gene. The CDR3 is made up of 13 amino acids. The V end was cut by 4 bases, the J end by 3 bases, with 10 bases between. CDR3 loop: CASSRRDLYEQYF. The CDR3 DNA follows: TGTGCCAGCTCACGGAGGGATCTCTACGAGCAGTACTTC.

This clone was picked up one time. The V and J genes are TRBV15 and TRBJ2-1; 11 bases are a match to TRBD2. The CDR3 runs to 15 residues. Germline V gene lookup returns CDR1 LNHNV and CDR2 YYDKDF (reference sequence). V was clipped by 5 bases and J by 9 bases; unmatched bases: 9. The CDR3 here is CATSGGASGGTEQFF. The CDR3 bases are TGTGCCACCAGCGGCGGGGCTAGCGGGGGGACTGAGCAGTTCTTC.

This sequence joins TRBV6-5 and TRBJ2-1; D tentatively fits TRBD1 or TRBD2 (6 bases each). Germline CDR1 is MNHEY and CDR2 is SVGAGI. The germline V and J ends were trimmed by 4 bases and 7 bases, with 11 bases remaining between them. This CDR3 region has 13 residues. In nucleotides, the CDR3 is TGTGCCAGCAGTTGGAGGGGGAAAAATGAGCAGTTCTTC. The encoded protein is CASSWRGKNEQFF.

This chain connects TRBV18 to TRBJ2-3; D perhaps matches TRBD1 (5 bases). V dropped 2 bases and J dropped 2 bases, with 14 bases sitting between them. The CDR3 contains 16 residues. Per the germline V gene, CDR1 is KGHSH and CDR2 is LQKENI. CDR3 sequence (DNA): TGTGCCAGCTCACCAACGCAGGGAAGTCTCACAGATACGCAGTATTTT. This encodes CASSPTQGSLTDTQYF.

This chain joins TRBV6-6 and TRBJ2-3; TRBD1 aligns across 11 bases. The ends lost 6 bases at V and 4 bases at J; junction bases unmatched: 9. Germline CDR1 reads MNHNY; CDR2 reads SVGAGI (reference sequence). The CDR3 contains 16 residues. The CDR3 sequence: CASSRAGGQGADTQYF. The CDR3 region has the DNA TGTGCCAGCAGCCGGGCGGGGGGACAGGGGGCAGATACGCAGTATTTT.

CDR3 region: CASSQSSGTADTQYF. CDR3 coding DNA: TGTGCCAGCTCACAAAGTAGCGGGACGGCAGATACGCAGTATTTT. The rearrangement links TRBV18 to TRBJ2-3, with 8 bases matching TRBD2. The CDR3 totals 15 residues. V shed 4 bases and J 4 bases; nucleotides not matched to a gene: 7. Germline V gene sequence: CDR1 KGHSH, CDR2 LQKENI. The full variable domain, rest sourced from reference TRBV18 and TRBJ2-3, is NAGVMQNPRHLVRRRGQEARLRCSPMKGHSHVYWYRQLPEEGLKFMVYLQKENIIDESGMPKERFSAEFPKEGPSILRIQQVVRGDSAAYFCASSQSSGTADTQYFGPGTRLTVL.

V is TRBV2 and J is TRBJ1-2; D unresolved. This CDR3 contains 11 residues. The ends were cut back, 8 bases at V and 0 bases at J, with 4 bases in the middle. From germline, CDR1 is SNHLY and CDR2 FYNNEI. CDR3 coding DNA: TGTGCCAGCCAAGCTAACTATGGCTACACCTTC. This translates into CASQANYGYTF.

The V and J genes are TRBV6-1 and TRBJ1-6; D may be TRBD1 (5 bases). The germline V and J ends were trimmed by 2 bases and 2 bases, with 10 bases remaining between them. Germline CDR1 is MNHNS and CDR2 is SASEGT. The CDR3 covers 16 residues. DNA for the CDR3: TGTGCCAGCAGTGAACAGTGGGGCGCCTATAATTCACCCCTCCACTTT. Encoded protein: CASSEQWGAYNSPLHF.

This clone was picked up a small number of times. This chain connects TRBV13 to TRBJ2-3, with TRBD2 as a possible D gene (7 bases). The germline gives CDR1 PRHDT, CDR2 FYEKMQ (reference sequence). The CDR3 is 17 amino acids. V dropped 3 bases and J dropped 8 bases, with 24 bases sitting between them. CDR3 residues: CASSLKPNRGAPATQYF. In nucleotides, the CDR3 is TGTGCCAGCAGCTTGAAGCCTAACCGGGGGGCACCAGCTACGCAGTATTTT. Full variable domain (missing parts from reference TRBV13 and TRBJ2-3): AAGVIQSPRHLIKEKRETATLKCYPIPRHDTVYWYQQGPGQDPQFLISFYEKMQSDKGSIPDRFSAQQFSDYHSELNMSSLELGDSALYFCASSLKPNRGAPATQYFGPGTRLTVL.

V gene TRBV23-1 combines with J gene TRBJ2-3; tentatively, D is TRBD2 (5 bases). TRBV23-1 belongs to the ORF category, with a function that is uncertain. This CDR3 comprises 17 residues. V shed 2 bases and J shed 0 bases, with 15 bases lying between them. The CDR3 region is CASSQGDGKRSTDTQYF. CDR3 sequence (DNA): TGCGCCAGCAGTCAAGGTGACGGGAAGCGGAGCACAGATACGCAGTATTTT.

The J gene is TRBJ2-7, the V gene TRBV7-2; possibly TRBD1 or TRBD2 for D (7 bases each). The V gene lost 4 bases and the J gene lost 9 bases, with 13 bases spanning the gap. Germline CDR1 and CDR2: SGHTA and FQGNSA. The CDR3 spans 12 residues. CDR3: CASSSTGTTQYF. In DNA form, the CDR3 reads TGTGCCAGCAGCTCGACAGGGACTACGCAGTACTTC.

The chain uses TRBV11-2 and TRBJ1-1, with D tentatively TRBD1 (5 bases). The V end lost 3 bases, the J end lost 5 bases, and 7 bases lay between the germline ends. The CDR3 loop spans 12 amino acids. Germline V gene lookup returns CDR1 SGHAT and CDR2 FQNNGV. The CDR3 spells CASSFEGTEAFF. The CDR3, as DNA: TGTGCCAGCAGCTTTGAGGGGACTGAAGCTTTCTTT.

The rearrangement joins TRBV2 to TRBJ2-1; D is possibly TRBD1 (6 bases). Trimming stripped 3 bases from V and 10 bases from J, with 13 bases between. The CDR3 is 13 residues long. The germline V gene has CDR1 SNHLY and CDR2 FYNNEI. In DNA form, the CDR3 reads TGTGCCAGCAGTGAGGGGGCGATCAGGGAGCAGTTCTTC. Amino acids: CASSEGAIREQFF.

The CDR3 bases are TGTGCCAGCAGTTCACTAGCGGGAGCCCCTAATGAGCAGTTCTTC. This codes for CASSSLAGAPNEQFF. The chain carries TRBV2 and TRBJ2-1; 11 positions agree with TRBD2. With 5 bases clipped from V and 7 bases from J, the junction kept 7 bases outside the gene matches. CDR3 size: 15 residues. Per germline, CDR1 SNHLY and CDR2 FYNNEI. Full variable domain (rest looked up from reference TRBV2 and TRBJ2-1): EPEVTQTPSHQVTQMGQEVILRCVPISNHLYFYWYRQILGQKVEFLVSFYNNEISEKSEIFDDQFSVERPDGSNFTLKIRSTKLEDSAMYFCASSSLAGAPNEQFFGPGTRLTVL.

This clone appeared a few times. V and J are TRBV30 and TRBJ1-1, with D possibly TRBD1 on 6 matching bases. The length of the CDR3 is 13 residues. Germline loops: CDR1 GTSNPN, CDR2 SVGIG (reference sequence). V was cut by 8 bases and J by 1 base, with 14 bases left in between. Here the CDR3 DNA reads TGTGCCACCAAGACAGGTTCGAACACTGAAGCTTTCTTT. This gives the protein CATKTGSNTEAFF.

The chain is built from TRBV7-9 and TRBJ2-3; no reliable D call. Per germline, CDR1 SEHNR and CDR2 FQNEAQ (reference sequence). This CDR3 has 14 amino acids. V lost 6 bases and J lost 2, with 12 bases in between. This CDR3 reads CASSSQDNTDTQYF. The CDR3 DNA sequence: TGTGCCAGCAGTTCCCAGGATAACACAGATACGCAGTATTTT.

This chain connects TRBV30 to TRBJ1-4, with a tentative D call TRBD1 (6 bases). V lost 2 bases to trimming and J lost 3 bases, with 7 bases between them. The CDR3 extends over 13 amino acids. CDR1 GTSNPN and CDR2 SVGIG come from the germline V gene (reference sequence). The CDR3 sequence: CAWSWGPNEKLFF. CDR3 DNA: TGTGCCTGGAGTTGGGGGCCTAATGAAAAACTGTTTTTT. The whole variable domain, filled in from reference TRBV30 and TRBJ1-4, reads SQTIHQWPATLVQPVGSPLSLECTVEGTSNPNLYWYRQAAGRGLQLLFYSVGIGQISSEVPQNLSASRPQDRQFILSSKKLLLSDSGFYLCAWSWGPNEKLFFGSGTQLSVL.

The chain combines TRBV19 with TRBJ2-3, with 7 bases aligning to TRBD1. Germline CDR1 LNHDA, CDR2 SQIVND (reference sequence). Germline trimming cut 4 bases from V and 8 bases from J; bases unmatched to any gene: 9. This CDR3 region has 14 residues. CDR3 sequence (DNA): TGTGCCAGTAGTACCGGGACAGTCTTTGGTACGCAGTATTTT. It specifies CASSTGTVFGTQYF.

This sequence joins TRBV7-9 and TRBJ1-2; tentatively, D is TRBD1 (5 bases). V lost 1 base and J 6 bases, leaving 15 bases between the germline ends. CDR1 SEHNR and CDR2 FQNEAQ come from the germline V gene (reference sequence). The CDR3 loop spans 15 amino acids. CDR3 bases: TGTGCCAGCAGCTTAGGCGGGGGGATGCTTGATGGCTACACCTTC. Its translation is CASSLGGGMLDGYTF.

This chain links TRBV5-1 with TRBJ2-7, with 8 positions matching TRBD2. Unmatched junction bases numbered 7, after V lost 5 bases and J lost 6 bases. The CDR3 length is 13 residues. Germline assignment: CDR1 SGHRS and CDR2 YFSETQ. The CDR3 bases are TGCGCCAGCAGTCCGGGAGGGCCGGGCGAGCAGTACTTC. Protein: CASSPGGPGEQYF.

The chain recombines TRBV28 with TRBJ2-1, with 7 nucleotides matching TRBD1. This CDR3 has 13 residues. Trimming removed 6 bases from V and 9 bases from J; junction bases left unmatched: 8. Germline CDR1 is MDHEN and CDR2 is SYDVKM. As DNA, the CDR3 is TGTGCCAGCAGCGACAGGGATCGGGGTGAGCAGTTCTTC. Translated: CASSDRDRGEQFF.

For the CDR3, the DNA is TGTGCCAGCAGCTCACCCCCGGGCAGGTCGTGGGATTCACCCCTCCACTTT. Translating it yields CASSSPPGRSWDSPLHF. This chain links TRBV7-2 with TRBJ1-6; no clear D gene. The germline gives CDR1 SGHTA, CDR2 FQGNSA. V was cut by 4 bases and J by 8 bases, with 21 bases left in between. This CDR3 spans 17 amino acids.

The rearrangement joins TRBV11-3 to TRBJ2-7; 7 bases agree with TRBD1. Germline V gene data show CDR1 as SGHNT and CDR2 as YENEEA. The CDR3 has 13 residues. J lost 5 bases, V lost 4 bases, and 5 bases had no gene match. CDR3 nucleotides: TGTGCCAGCAGCTGGCAGGGGGAAAACGAGCAGTACTTC. It is translated as CASSWQGENEQYF.

The chain uses TRBV19 and TRBJ1-5; D is uncertain. CDR1 is LNHDA and CDR2 is SQIVND in the germline V gene (reference sequence). Trimming left V 3 bases short and J 4 bases short, with 10 bases between. This CDR3 is built from 14 residues. As DNA, the CDR3 is TGTGCCAGTAGTATGGAACAGAAGAATCAGCCCCAGCATTTT. Its protein product is CASSMEQKNQPQHF.